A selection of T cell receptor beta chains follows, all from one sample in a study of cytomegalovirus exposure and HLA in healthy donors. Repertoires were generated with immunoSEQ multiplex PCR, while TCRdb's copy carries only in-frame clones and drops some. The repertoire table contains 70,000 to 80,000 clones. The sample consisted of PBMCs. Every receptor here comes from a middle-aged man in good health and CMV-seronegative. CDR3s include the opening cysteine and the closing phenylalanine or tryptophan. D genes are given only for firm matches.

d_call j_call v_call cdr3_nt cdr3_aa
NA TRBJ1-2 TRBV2 TGTGCCAGCAGTAATCGCGGAACCAACGGCTACACCTTC CASSNRGTNGYTF
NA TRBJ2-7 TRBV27 TGTGCCAGCTTTTCCCCTTCCTACGAGCAGTACTTC CASFSPSYEQYF
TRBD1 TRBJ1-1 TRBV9 TGTGCCAGCAGCCGCACAGGGGATCGGACTGAAGCTTTCTTT CASSRTGDRTEAFF
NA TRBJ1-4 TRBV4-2 TGTGCCAGCAGCCAGCCGGTTGCAGGGCCAACTAATGAAAAACTGTTTTTT CASSQPVAGPTNEKLFF
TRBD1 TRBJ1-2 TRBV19 TGTGCCAGTACCAAAACAGGGGAAAATGGCGGCTACACCTTC CASTKTGENGGYTF
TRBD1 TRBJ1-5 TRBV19 TGTGCCAGTCTGGACAGGGATAGCAATCAGCCCCAGCATTTT CASLDRDSNQPQHF
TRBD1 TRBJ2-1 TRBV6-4 TGTGCCAGCAGTGCCGGGACAGGGGTAATCGATGAGCAGTTCTTC CASSAGTGVIDEQFF
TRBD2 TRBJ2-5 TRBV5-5 TGTGCCAGCAGCGGGGGGACTAGCGGGGGAGAGACCCAGTACTTC CASSGGTSGGETQYF
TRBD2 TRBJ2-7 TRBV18 TGTGCCAGCTCACCCGGGGGTAGCGGGGGATACGAGCAGTACTTC CASSPGGSGGYEQYF
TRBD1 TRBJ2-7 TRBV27 TGTGCCAGCAGTCCCAGGGGGACCTACGAGCAGTACTTC CASSPRGTYEQYF
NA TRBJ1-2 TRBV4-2 TGTGCCAGCAGCCAAGAAGGAGAGCCCGGGACTCTTGGCTACACCTTC CASSQEGEPGTLGYTF
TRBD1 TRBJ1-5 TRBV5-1 TGCGCCAGCAGCTTGGAACAGGGGTTGAATCAGCCCCAGCATTTT CASSLEQGLNQPQHF
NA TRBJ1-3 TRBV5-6 TGTGCCAGCAGCTTGTACGGTGGAAACACCATATATTTT CASSLYGGNTIYF
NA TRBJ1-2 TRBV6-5 TGTGCCAGCAGTTACTCCGAGGTCTATGGCTACACCTTC CASSYSEVYGYTF
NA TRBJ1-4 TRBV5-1 TGCGCCAGCAGCTTGGGTCGAGTCCCTAATGAAAAACTGTTTTTT CASSLGRVPNEKLFF
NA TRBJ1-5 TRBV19 TGTGCCAGTAGTATCGAGAGGCTTGGCAATCAGCCCCAGCATTTT CASSIERLGNQPQHF
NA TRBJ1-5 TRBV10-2 TGCGCCACTGCGCTGCGCGGCAATCAGCCCCAGCATTTT CATALRGNQPQHF
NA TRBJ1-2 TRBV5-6 TGTGCCAGCAGCATCGGCAGGGCTGGTGGCTACACCTTC CASSIGRAGGYTF
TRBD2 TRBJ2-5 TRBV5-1 TGCGCCAGCAGCTTGGGGCTAGCGGGGGGGCAAGAGACCCAGTACTTC CASSLGLAGGQETQYF
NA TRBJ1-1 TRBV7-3 TGTGCCAGCAGCCCGTTACCCCAGGGCGACACTGAAGCTTTCTTT CASSPLPQGDTEAFF
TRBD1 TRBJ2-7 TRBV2 TGTGCCAGCAGTGAATGGGACAGGGGGCGAAACGAGCAGTACTTC CASSEWDRGRNEQYF
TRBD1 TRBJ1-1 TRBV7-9 TGTGCCAGCAGCCCCAGACAGGGGTCGAACACTGAAGCTTTCTTT CASSPRQGSNTEAFF
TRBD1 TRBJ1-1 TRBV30 TGTGCCTGGAGTGGGAGTAACAGGGGAACTGAAGCTTTCTTT CAWSGSNRGTEAFF
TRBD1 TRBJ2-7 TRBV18 TGTGCCAGCTCACAGGGACAGGACAGGGGCTACGAGCAGTACTTC CASSQGQDRGYEQYF
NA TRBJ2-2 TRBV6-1 TGCGCCAGCAGTAGAAAGGGAGTCAACACCGGGGAGCTGTTTTTT CASSRKGVNTGELFF
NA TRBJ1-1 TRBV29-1 TGCAGCGTTGGACAAGAAGCTTTCTTT CSVGQEAFF
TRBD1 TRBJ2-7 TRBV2 TGTGCCAGCAGTGAAGCGCCGACAGGGGGCGTCTACGAGCAGTACTTC CASSEAPTGGVYEQYF
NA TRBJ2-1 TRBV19 TGTGCCAGTAGTATAGGAGCATTGGGGGGTGAGCAGTTCTTC CASSIGALGGEQFF
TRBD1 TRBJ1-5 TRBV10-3 TGTGCCATCAGTGACCCGGGACAGGGGTCTCAGCCCCAGCATTTT CAISDPGQGSQPQHF
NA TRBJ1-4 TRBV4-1 TGCGCCAGCAGCCAACCCAGCGGTCGACGGAGCAAGCCAACTAATGAAAAACTGTTTTTT CASSQPSGRRSKPTNEKLFF
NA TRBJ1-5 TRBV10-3 TGTGCCATCAGTGGCTCGTGGGGCGTTCAGCCCCAGCATTTT CAISGSWGVQPQHF
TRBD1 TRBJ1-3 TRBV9 TGTGCCAGCAGCGAACAGACAGGGGACTTTGGAAACACCATATATTTT CASSEQTGDFGNTIYF
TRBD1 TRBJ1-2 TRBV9 TGTGCCAGCAGCCCTCGGGACAGGGGGTTTGGCTACACCTTC CASSPRDRGFGYTF
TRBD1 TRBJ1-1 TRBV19 TGTGCCAGTAGTTCGGGACAGATGAACACTGAAGCTTTCTTT CASSSGQMNTEAFF
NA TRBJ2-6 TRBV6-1 TGTGCCAGCGCCAGCTCTGGGGCCAACGTCCTGACTTTC CASASSGANVLTF
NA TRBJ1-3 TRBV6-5 TGTGCCAGCAGTTACGTGTACGGGGACACCATATATTTT CASSYVYGDTIYF
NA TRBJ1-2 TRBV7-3 TGTGCCAGCAGCTTGGAACGGAGCTATGGCTACACCTTC CASSLERSYGYTF
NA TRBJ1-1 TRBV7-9 TGTGCCAGCAGCGCCCGTTCAATAGCCCCTGAAGCTTTCTTT CASSARSIAPEAFF
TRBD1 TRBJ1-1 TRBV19 TGTGCCAGTAGTATTGGGACAGGGATGAACACTGAAGCTTTCTTT CASSIGTGMNTEAFF
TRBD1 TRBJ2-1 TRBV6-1 TGTGCCAGCAGTGAAAGGGGGACAGGCTCCTACAATGAGCAGTTCTTC CASSERGTGSYNEQFF
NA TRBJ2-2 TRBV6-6 TGTGCCAGCAGTTACGGAGGGACTTCGAACACCGGGGAGCTGTTTTTT CASSYGGTSNTGELFF
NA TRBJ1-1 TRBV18 TGTGCCAGCTCACCGGAGCAAAGTAACACTGAAGCTTTCTTT CASSPEQSNTEAFF
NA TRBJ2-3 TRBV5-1 TGCGCCAGCAGCTTGGTGAGCACTAGCACAGATACGCAGTATTTT CASSLVSTSTDTQYF
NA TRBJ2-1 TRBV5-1 TGCGCCAGCAGCTTTCGGGGTCCCTACAATGAGCAGTTCTTC CASSFRGPYNEQFF
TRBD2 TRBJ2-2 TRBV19 TGTGCCAGTAGTCGCGGGACTAGCGGGGATTACGCGAACACCGGGGAGCTGTTTTTT CASSRGTSGDYANTGELFF
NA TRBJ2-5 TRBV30 TGTGCCTGGAGTCCTACAGGGATGGAGACCCAGTACTTC CAWSPTGMETQYF
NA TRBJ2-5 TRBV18 TGTGCCAGCTTTGGTCCGGAGGCGACCCAGTACTTC CASFGPEATQYF
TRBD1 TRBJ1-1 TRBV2 TGTGCCAGCAGTGTCCGGACAGGGGGGACTGAAGCTTTCTTT CASSVRTGGTEAFF
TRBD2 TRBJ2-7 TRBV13 TGTGCCAGCAGTCCCCTCTCCCCTCACGGGGCTAGCGGCTCCTACGAGCAGTACTTC CASSPLSPHGASGSYEQYF
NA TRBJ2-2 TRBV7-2 TGTGCCAGCAGCTTAGGAGGGTCAGCGAACACCGGGGAGCTGTTTTTT CASSLGGSANTGELFF
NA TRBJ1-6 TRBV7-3 TGTGCCAGCAGCTTAGTCGGCAAACCGGGGGGCAATTCACCCCTCCACTTT CASSLVGKPGGNSPLHF